A selection of T cell receptor beta chains follows, all from one sample in a study of CD8 T cells in ankylosing spondylitis. TCRdb fed the 5' RACE reads into MiXCR, producing one record per CDR3 protein. The table includes some 30,000 distinct CDR3 sequences, 14% detected once. The sequenced sample was blood. The receptors shown here come from a male donor with ankylosing spondylitis or in good health (not recorded which). Each CDR3 is given with its conserved first and last residue. The D gene is left open where the match is weak. A row's size may be missing; if present it is once, few, many or a size class.

V gene,D gene,clone size,J gene,CDR3 protein
TRBV25-1,TRBD1,many,TRBJ2-1,CASSGGQGAYNEQFF
TRBV5-5,TRBD2,NA,TRBJ2-5,CASSGLAEVRTQYF
TRBV7-6,TRBD1,NA,TRBJ2-2,CASSPLTGEDTGELFF
TRBV27,NA,few,TRBJ2-2,CASSLWVTGELFF
TRBV3-1,NA,NA,TRBJ1-1,CASSQPTGSQGTEAFF
TRBV29-1,TRBD2,few,TRBJ2-2,CSVVAGGQSGELFF
TRBV27,TRBD1,NA,TRBJ1-1,CASLGQGPEAFF
TRBV20-1,TRBD2,NA,TRBJ2-1,CSASGGSLYNEQFF
TRBV12-3/TRBV12-4,TRBD2,few,TRBJ2-3,CASSLLAGGDTQYF
TRBV12-3/TRBV12-4,NA,NA,TRBJ2-3,CASSPYQGSDTQYF
TRBV2,TRBD1,few,TRBJ2-1,CASSRWTGANNEQFF
TRBV5-1,NA,NA,TRBJ2-2,CASSLEGSTGELFF
TRBV12-3/TRBV12-4,TRBD1,few,TRBJ2-3,CASSTGQGDTDTQYF
TRBV7-9,NA,few,TRBJ2-2,CASSLLSTDQTGELFF
TRBV6-6,NA,few,TRBJ1-1,CASSQTEMNTEAFF
TRBV28,TRBD2,few,TRBJ2-1,CASSSQTSGKYNEQFF
TRBV12-3/TRBV12-4,NA,few,TRBJ2-3,CASRERITGRDTQYF
TRBV2,TRBD2,NA,TRBJ2-3,CASSAGLAAYTQYF
TRBV7-3,NA,NA,TRBJ2-2,CASSLPNTGELFF
TRBV5-1,NA,NA,TRBJ2-2,CASSSSVGSTGELFF
TRBV5-1,NA,few,TRBJ2-7,CASSWTGTRVYEQYF
TRBV4-2,NA,NA,TRBJ2-4,CASSQATGGAKNIQYF
TRBV2,NA,few,TRBJ2-3,CASSANSRTDTQYF
TRBV12-3/TRBV12-4,NA,many,TRBJ2-3,CASSPQGGLRSTQYF
TRBV14,NA,few,TRBJ2-2,CASSPADFGELFF
TRBV12-3/TRBV12-4,NA,NA,TRBJ1-1,CASSPSEGKVRVNTEAFF
TRBV4-3,NA,NA,TRBJ2-2,CASSQEQANTGELFF
TRBV27,NA,few,TRBJ2-3,CAIKGGVPDTQYF
TRBV10-3,TRBD1,few,TRBJ2-3,CAISERDRAFFSTDTQYF
TRBV5-1,TRBD2,few,TRBJ2-1,CASSFAGGPNNEQFF
TRBV6-2/TRBV6-3,NA,NA,TRBJ2-4,CASSYGSPPNIQYF
TRBV28,TRBD1,few,TRBJ2-3,CASETNRGRKNTQYF
TRBV19,NA,NA,TRBJ2-2,CASSIVQFSGELFF
TRBV12-3/TRBV12-4,NA,NA,TRBJ2-1,CASSLLAGFQQFF
TRBV18,TRBD1,NA,TRBJ2-3,CASSPTGDPSTDTQYF
TRBV24-1,NA,NA,TRBJ2-5,CATSGTGAGGPQYF
TRBV12-3/TRBV12-4,NA,NA,TRBJ2-3,CASSAPTRSTDTQYF
TRBV20-1,NA,NA,TRBJ2-1,CSAGTDNERFF
TRBV29-1,NA,few,TRBJ2-1,CSVVPGDSYNEQFF
TRBV5-1,TRBD1,few,TRBJ1-5,CASSLGSGGEPQHF
TRBV7-3,TRBD2,NA,TRBJ2-2,CASSLQTSGTGELFF
TRBV6-2/TRBV6-3,TRBD2,NA,TRBJ2-1,CASSYSGGSGSRANEQFF
TRBV19,TRBD2,NA,TRBJ2-3,CASSTSGASTDTQYF
TRBV20-1,TRBD1,few,TRBJ2-2,CSVPTGGKTGELFF
TRBV10-3,NA,NA,TRBJ2-3,CAISDGPPSTDTQYF
TRBV7-3,TRBD2,many,TRBJ2-1,CASSPQTSGGTNEQFF
TRBV20-1,NA,many,TRBJ2-1,CSATQDQVGEQFF